This TCR beta chain was sequenced for a study of cytomegalovirus exposure and HLA in healthy donors. Findings of the study overall: TCR beta chain V- and J-gene trimming was linked, in a later analysis, to a missense variant in DCLRE1C. Across donors, most TCRs were seen rarely, yet some public ones were widespread. Earlier analysis looked at TCR beta V segments, and most were productive about 90% or about 30% of the time.

The study ran its PCR with 60 Vbeta and 13 Jbeta primers. The protocol was immunoSEQ multiplex PCR, while the TCRdb copy is restricted to in-frame clones and leaves out a portion. The profile shows some 200,000 clones, roughly 76% of them singletons. In the case of this clone: Its cognate antigen is unknown.

The sequencing sample was made of PBMCs. The clonotype was recovered from a man aged 35 to 55 in good health and CMV-seropositive.

The DNA of the CDR3 is TGTGCCAGCAGTTACGTTAGGGGTCGGTACGAGCAGTACTTC. It translates to CASSYVRGRYEQYF. The chain joins TRBV6-5 to TRBJ2-7; possibly TRBD1 for D (5 bases). V was trimmed by 2 bases and J by 4 bases, leaving 12 bases between them. This CDR3 region has 14 residues. Germline CDR1 reads MNHEY; CDR2 reads SVGAGI.